The present T cell receptor (beta chain) was sequenced within a study of CD8 T cells in Susac syndrome. The overall study: Eight or nine of the sequenced Susac syndrome patients were in remission, and more than 5 had active disease. Each patient with Susac syndrome, at the time of blood draw, was therapy-naive, on corticosteroids, or on intravenous immunoglobulin alone.

TEMRA cells were FACS-enriched and CD8+ and CD4+ T cells negatively isolated. The CDR3 has 17 amino acids. J was trimmed by 5 bases and V by 0 bases; bases with no gene match: 10. Germline V gene data show CDR1 as LGHDT and CDR2 as YNNKEL (reference sequence). An input of roughly 0.5 to 1 ug of RNA was subjected to reverse transcription using random hexamers. TCR beta CDR3 was amplified by immunoSEQ multiplex PCR. This amplification extended across 54 Vbeta and 13 Jbeta segments. TCRdb itself ran the immunoSEQ multiplex PCR reads through MiXCR, one entry per CDR3 protein. This sample has 150,000 to 200,000 distinct CDR3 sequences, with approximately 94% found just once.

Input material: CD4+ T cells from PBMCs. This clonotype was obtained from a human donor with Susac syndrome. V and J are TRBV3-1 and TRBJ2-5; TRBD2 agrees at 9 bases. Here the CDR3 DNA reads TGTGCCAGCAGCCAAGATCTTCGGCGGGGGGGCAGGGAGACCCAGTACTTC. Encoded protein: CASSQDLRRGGRETQYF.